The 31 T cell receptor beta chains given below trace back to one sample, sequenced in a study of metastatic and nonmetastatic thyroid tumors. TCRdb re-called clones from the PCR reads using MiXCR. The profile covers some 55,000 clones, with roughly 20% appearing a single time and more than 3.5% taken by the ten largest. None of the patients had undergone any treatment ahead of thyroid surgery. The sequenced sample consisted of blood. The source of these receptors is a female donor with papillary thyroid cancer or a benign thyroid nodule (not recorded which). Some clones in this sample may be carry-over from other donors' samples.

This rearrangement joins TRBV20-1 to TRBJ2-7, with 8 bases aligning to TRBD2. CDR3 length equals 13 residues. With V trimmed by 1 base and J by 5 bases, 4 bases remained unmatched. Germline V gives CDR1 DFQATT, CDR2 SNEGSKA (reference sequence). CDR3 region: CSARATGGNEQYF. For the CDR3, the DNA is TGCAGTGCTAGAGCCACGGGAGGGAACGAGCAGTACTTC.

The chain recombines TRBV3-1 with TRBJ2-7; 10 bases match TRBD2. Trimming took 2 bases from V and 5 from J; bases not matched to a gene: 6. Per germline, CDR1 LGHDT and CDR2 YNNKEL (reference sequence). The CDR3 contains 15 residues. CDR3 sequence: CASSQQLAGRDEQYF. CDR3 bases: TGTGCCAGCAGCCAACAACTAGCGGGACGCGACGAGCAGTACTTC.

The table lists this clone with a count of one. The CDR3 DNA reads TGCAGTGCTAGGACAGGGGTCGACAATGAGCAGTTCTTC. Its protein is CSARTGVDNEQFF. The rearrangement joins TRBV20-1 to TRBJ2-1, with 8 bases aligning to TRBD1. The CDR3 consists of 13 residues. V gave up 3 bases and J gave up 5 bases; unmatched junction bases: 3. Germline V gene sequence: CDR1 DFQATT, CDR2 SNEGSKA (reference sequence).

As concerns this clone: A junction end diverges from the germline sequence, so it may reflect a read error. V and J are TRBV20-1 and TRBJ2-7, with 8 nucleotides matching TRBD1. CDR1 and CDR2 from the germline V gene are DFQATT and SNEGSKA (reference sequence). The CDR3 has 13 residues. The DNA of the CDR3 is TGTAGTGCTCACACAGGGGGGATCTCCGAGCAGAACTTC. Its protein is CSAHTGGISEQNF.

At least ten counts were recorded for this clone. The chain carries TRBV4-2 and TRBJ2-4, with D unclear. This CDR3 is 17 amino acids long. Germline V lookup: CDR1 LGHNA, CDR2 YNFKEQ. The V end lost 5 bases, the J end lost 0 bases, and 17 bases lay between the germline ends. The CDR3 sequence is CASSAIGIELAKNIQYF. The CDR3 DNA reads TGTGCCAGCAGCGCAATAGGCATTGAACTAGCCAAAAACATTCAGTACTTC.

The gene calls are TRBV20-1 and TRBJ2-5, with 10 bases fitting TRBD2. J lost 12 bases, V lost 3 bases, and 19 bases had no gene match. Per germline, CDR1 DFQATT and CDR2 SNEGSKA (reference sequence). There are 16 residues in the CDR3. CDR3 sequence reads: CSASKPSGSRGDTKYF. In DNA form, the CDR3 reads TGCAGTGCTAGCAAGCCTAGCGGGAGTCGGGGAGACACCAAGTACTTC.

This clone appeared many times. The V and J genes are TRBV4-2 and TRBJ2-2; 8 nucleotides line up with TRBD1. The CDR3 covers 15 residues. Germline-derived CDR1 and CDR2 are LGHNA and YNFKEQ. Trimming at V came to 4 bases and at J to 4 bases, leaving 5 bases not matched to a gene. The CDR3 is CASSLQGDGTGELFF. Here the CDR3 DNA reads TGTGCCAGCAGCCTACAGGGGGATGGCACCGGGGAGCTGTTTTTT.

This clone came up many times. This rearrangement joins TRBV30 to TRBJ2-6, with D perhaps matching TRBD1 (6 bases). Germline V gives CDR1 GTSNPN, CDR2 SVGIG (reference sequence). The CDR3 has 18 amino acids. Trimming stripped 2 bases from V and 1 base from J, with 18 bases between. This CDR3 reads CAWSPGLRGGSGANVLTF. The CDR3 nucleotides are TGTGCCTGGAGTCCCGGACTGCGAGGGGGTTCTGGGGCCAACGTCCTGACTTTC.

This clone has ten or more counts. V is TRBV30 and J is TRBJ1-1; D might be TRBD1 (6 bases). Germline values: CDR1 GTSNPN, CDR2 SVGIG (reference sequence). This CDR3 has 17 residues. V was clipped by 2 bases and J by 4 bases, with 23 bases between them. The CDR3 is CAWSSRQAAHFSTEAFF. The CDR3 bases are TGTGCCTGGAGTTCACGACAGGCAGCTCACTTCAGCACTGAAGCTTTCTTT.

This clone was detected many times. This rearrangement joins TRBV3-1 to TRBJ2-3; TRBD2 might be the D (5 bases). Germline-derived CDR1 and CDR2 are LGHDT and YNNKEL (reference sequence). The V end lost 2 bases, the J end lost 0 bases, and 15 bases lay between the germline ends. The CDR3 length is 17 residues. The CDR3 region has the DNA TGTGCCAGCAGCCAACTGGGTGCGACGGGGAGCACAGATACGCAGTATTTT. Protein sequence: CASSQLGATGSTDTQYF.

A note on this clone: An end of the junction does not agree with germline; a read error may underlie this. J is TRBJ1-6 and V is TRBV6-1; the D is unclear. CDR1 is MNHNS and CDR2 is SASEGT in the germline V gene. The CDR3 consists of 14 residues. The CDR3 region is CASSERRGSSPPHF. As DNA, the CDR3 is TGTGCCAGCAGTGAAAGACGGGGTAGTTCACCCCCCCACTTT.

This clone was seen many times. V gene TRBV3-1 combines with J gene TRBJ1-1, with D uncertain. CDR1 and CDR2 from the germline V gene are LGHDT and YNNKEL (reference sequence). V gave up 1 base and J gave up 0 bases, with 6 bases separating them. The CDR3 covers 14 residues. The CDR3 loop reads CASSQAAVNTEAFF. CDR3 DNA sequence: TGTGCCAGCAGCCAAGCGGCAGTGAACACTGAAGCTTTCTTT.

This clone occurred many times. An end of the junction does not agree with germline; a read error may underlie this. This chain links TRBV9 with TRBJ2-2; 13 bases fit TRBD2. CDR1 and CDR2 (germline): SGDLS, YYNGEE. CDR3 length: 18 residues. CDR3 sequence (DNA): TGTGTCAGCAGCGCTACGAAAGGACTAGCGGGAGACACCGGGGAGCTGTTTTTT. This sequence encodes CVSSATKGLAGDTGELFF.

This clone was recorded many times. The gene calls are TRBV10-3 and TRBJ2-3; D perhaps matches TRBD1 (5 bases). Germline lookup yields CDR1 ENHRY and CDR2 SYGVKD. The germline V and J ends were trimmed by 6 bases and 2 bases, with 15 bases remaining between them. The CDR3 is 15 amino acids. The CDR3 region has the DNA TGTGCCATCAGCCCAACAGGAGATACCACAGATACGCAGTATTTT. Amino acid sequence: CAISPTGDTTDTQYF.

This clone came up many times. J is TRBJ2-3 and V is TRBV6-4; D is ambiguous. This CDR3 is built from 14 residues. Trimming pared 4 bases from V and 1 base from J, leaving 9 bases between. Germline V gene sequence: CDR1 MRHNA, CDR2 SNTAGT. CDR3 region: CASSVQRGTDTQYF. CDR3 sequence (DNA): TGTGCCAGCAGTGTACAACGGGGCACAGATACGCAGTATTTT.

The rearrangement joins TRBV18 to TRBJ2-7; the D gene is possibly TRBD2 (5 bases). Germline V CDR1 and CDR2: KGHSH, LQKENI. This CDR3 comprises 18 residues. The ends were cut back, 2 bases at V and 1 base at J, with 21 bases in the middle. CDR3 loop: CASSPLPPRTHTSYEQYF. The CDR3 DNA sequence: TGTGCCAGCTCACCATTGCCCCCGCGGACTCACACTTCCTACGAGCAGTACTTC.

This clone was counted once. The junction and the germline gene differ at one end; a read error may be behind it. This rearrangement joins TRBV28 to TRBJ2-5; unclear D gene. The length of the CDR3 is 12 residues. Germline assignment: CDR1 MDHEN and CDR2 SYDVKM. CDR3 region: CASSLYQVTQYF. For the CDR3, the DNA is TGTGCCAGCAGTTTATACCAAGTGACCCAGTACTTC.

This clone was recorded many times. The chain is built from TRBV10-3 and TRBJ2-1; the match to TRBD2 covers 7 bases. CDR1 and CDR2 (germline): ENHRY, SYGVKD. The length of the CDR3 is 15 residues. V lost 2 bases to trimming and J lost 5 bases; unmatched junction nucleotides: 6. CDR3 sequence (DNA): TGTGCCATCAGTGAGGGCGGGAGTGGAAACAATGAGCAGTTCTTC. It yields the protein CAISEGGSGNNEQFF.

This clone was counted many times. The CDR3 loop reads CASSLWPPERETETQYF. CDR3 DNA sequence: TGTGCCAGCAGTTTATGGCCCCCCGAGCGGGAGACTGAGACCCAGTACTTC. The chain couples TRBV27 to TRBJ2-5, with 8 bases identical to TRBD2. Trimming cost V 1 base and J 5 bases; bases outside gene matches: 12. CDR3 length: 17 amino acids. Germline assignment: CDR1 MNHEY and CDR2 SMNVEV (reference sequence).

Many counts were recorded for this clone. J is TRBJ1-2 and V is TRBV28, with 9 positions matching TRBD1. CDR3 size: 16 residues. V lost 6 bases and J lost 8; bases outside the gene matches: 16. The germline V gene has CDR1 MDHEN and CDR2 SYDVKM. CDR3 amino acids: CASREGGARQGDGYTF. Written as DNA, the CDR3 is TGTGCCAGCAGGGAAGGCGGGGCCAGACAGGGGGACGGCTACACCTTC.

V usage is TRBV20-1 and J usage is TRBJ2-7, with D perhaps given as TRBD1 or TRBD2 (5 bases each). Looked up from germline, CDR1 is DFQATT and CDR2 is SNEGSKA (reference sequence). V lost 6 bases and J lost 1, with 13 bases in between. CDR3 size: 13 residues. The CDR3 here is CSAPRDASYEQYF. CDR3 in DNA: TGCAGTGCACCCCGGGACGCTTCCTACGAGCAGTACTTC.

This clone was found many times. V usage is TRBV11-1 and J usage is TRBJ2-7; unclear D gene. CDR1 and CDR2 (germline): SGHAT, FQDESV (reference sequence). The V gene lost 7 bases and the J gene lost 6 bases, with 13 bases spanning the gap. The CDR3 runs to 12 residues. CDR3 sequence (DNA): TGTGCCAGCAAGGGAAACCCTGGCGAGCAGTACTTC. It specifies CASKGNPGEQYF.

This clone was counted a few times. V is TRBV6-1 and J is TRBJ1-1; TRBD1 is a possible D gene (6 bases). The CDR3 is made up of 16 amino acids. V dropped 7 bases and J dropped 4 bases, with 22 bases sitting between them. The germline gives CDR1 MNHNS, CDR2 SASEGT. The CDR3, as DNA: TGTGCCAGCACCCCGGGGGGGGCAGGGGAGGGCACTGAAGCTTTCTTT. This translates into CASTPGGAGEGTEAFF.

A note on this clone: This could be a read error, since a much larger clone is one nucleotide away. V is TRBV4-2 and J is TRBJ2-1; the match to TRBD2 covers 10 bases. The CDR3 length is 16 residues. J lost 14 bases, V lost 4 bases, and 17 bases had no gene match. CDR1 is LGHNA, CDR2 YNFKEQ, per germline. This CDR3 is CASSPWAAGGPGVEFF. For the CDR3, the DNA is TGTGCCAGCAGCCCATGGGCAGCGGGAGGGCCGGGGGTGGAGTTCTTC.

The sample holds many counts of this clone. Other DNA variants within this sample encode the same CDR3. The chain is built from TRBV27 and TRBJ2-7; the match to TRBD2 covers 13 bases. With 5 bases clipped from V and 5 bases from J, the junction kept 3 bases outside the gene matches. Germline lookup yields CDR1 MNHEY and CDR2 SMNVEV (reference sequence). The CDR3 totals 14 residues. The CDR3 region has the DNA TGTGCCAGCAGTATACTAGCGGGAGGGGACGAGCAGTACTTC. Amino acid sequence: CASSILAGGDEQYF.

On this clone itself: At one end the junction does not follow the germline gene, possibly because of a read error. The V gene is TRBV3-1, the J gene TRBJ2-7; tentative D call: TRBD1 (6 bases). The CDR3 has 14 residues. Germline loops: CDR1 LGHDT, CDR2 YNNKEL (reference sequence). DNA for the CDR3: TGTGCCATCAGCCAAGGTGACAGGAACTACGAGCAGTACTTC. It specifies CAISQGDRNYEQYF.

There are many counts of this clone. This chain joins TRBV19 and TRBJ1-5; D remains ambiguous. V lost 1 base and J lost 6, with 7 bases in between. Germline-derived CDR1 and CDR2 are LNHDA and SQIVND (reference sequence). The CDR3 covers 13 residues. The DNA of the CDR3 is TGTGCCAGTAGTATAGTCGTCAGTCAGCCCCAGCATTTT. Protein sequence: CASSIVVSQPQHF.

This clone has at least ten counts. The chain uses TRBV19 and TRBJ2-7, with 7 bases that match TRBD2. V was pared by 1 base and J by 6 bases, with 6 bases of the junction left unmatched. Germline-derived CDR1 and CDR2 are LNHDA and SQIVND (reference sequence). The CDR3 runs 14 residues. The CDR3, as DNA: TGTGCCAGTAGTATAGGTGGGAGGGCCAGCGAGCAGTACTTC. Its translation: CASSIGGRASEQYF.

At least ten counts were recorded for this clone. CDR3 sequence (DNA): TGTGCCAGTAGTATGGGCAGAAATAGCAATCAGCCCCAGCATTTT. Protein sequence: CASSMGRNSNQPQHF. The chain combines TRBV19 with TRBJ1-5; D gene ambiguous. CDR3 length equals 15 residues. V dropped 3 bases and J dropped 0 bases, with 9 bases sitting between them. Germline CDR1 LNHDA, CDR2 SQIVND (reference sequence).

This clone was counted at least ten times. V and J are TRBV13 and TRBJ2-1, with 16 bases identical to TRBD2. Per the germline V gene, CDR1 is PRHDT and CDR2 is FYEKMQ (reference sequence). V was clipped by 3 bases and J by 6 bases; unmatched bases: 14. The CDR3 length is 20 residues. CDR3 nucleotides: TGTGCCAGCAGCTTCTCCGGGACTAGCGGGAGGGGAATCCCATCCAATGAGCAGTTCTTC. Translation: CASSFSGTSGRGIPSNEQFF.

This clone has a handful of counts. A much larger clone sits a single nucleotide away, making a read error possible. The gene calls are TRBV7-9 and TRBJ1-2, with a weak D call TRBD1 (6 bases). Germline loops: CDR1 SEHNR, CDR2 FQNEAQ (reference sequence). The CDR3 extends over 13 amino acids. Trimming stripped 1 base from V and 9 bases from J, with 12 bases between. The CDR3, as DNA: TGTGCCAGCAGCTTAGGGAGACAGGCCTGCTACACCTTC. Residues: CASSLGRQACYTF.